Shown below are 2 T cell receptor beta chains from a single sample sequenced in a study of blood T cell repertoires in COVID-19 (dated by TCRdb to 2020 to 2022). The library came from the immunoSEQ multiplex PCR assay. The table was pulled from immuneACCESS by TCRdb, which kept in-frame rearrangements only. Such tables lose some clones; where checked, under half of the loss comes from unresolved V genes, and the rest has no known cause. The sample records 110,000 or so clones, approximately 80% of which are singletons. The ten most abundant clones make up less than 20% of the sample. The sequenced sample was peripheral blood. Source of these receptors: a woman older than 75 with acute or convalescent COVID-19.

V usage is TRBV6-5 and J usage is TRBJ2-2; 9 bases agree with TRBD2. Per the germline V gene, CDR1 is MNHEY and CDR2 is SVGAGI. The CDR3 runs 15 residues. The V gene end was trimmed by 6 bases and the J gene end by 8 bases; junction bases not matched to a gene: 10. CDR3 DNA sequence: TGTGCCAGCAGGCGGGAGGGCCCTCCCGGGGGGGAGCTGTTTTTT. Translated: CASRREGPPGGELFF.

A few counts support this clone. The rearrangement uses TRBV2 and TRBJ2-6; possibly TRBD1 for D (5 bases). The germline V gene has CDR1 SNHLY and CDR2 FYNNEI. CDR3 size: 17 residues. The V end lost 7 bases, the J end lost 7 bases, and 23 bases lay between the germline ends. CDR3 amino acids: CASITGWGALGANVLTF. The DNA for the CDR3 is TGTGCCAGCATCACCGGGTGGGGCGCCCTTGGAGCCAACGTCCTGACTTTC.